A selection of T cell receptor beta chains follows, all from one sample in a study of blood T cell repertoires in COVID-19. Some clones are missing from TCRdb's copy, which holds only in-frame ones; the method was immunoSEQ multiplex PCR. The sample holds roughly 170,000 clones, 82% seen once. Sample: PBMCs or T cells enriched from blood (not recorded which). These TCRs come from a man aged 55 to 70 who had recovered from COVID-19. Both conserved end residues are part of each CDR3. Each record gives: V gene, J gene, clone size, D gene, CDR3 protein, CDR3 DNA. D genes are given only for firm matches. Not every row has a clone size; where given, it reads once, few, many or a size class.

>TRBV25-1|TRBJ2-7|-|TRBD1
CASSEPGQHSYEQYF
TGTGCCAGCAGTGAACCGGGACAGCACTCCTACGAGCAGTACTTC
>TRBV7-3|TRBJ1-5|-|TRBD1
CASSAGTGVFQPQHF
TGTGCCAGCAGCGCTGGGACAGGGGTTTTCCAGCCCCAGCATTTT
>TRBV9|TRBJ2-5|-|TRBD2
CASTRGGLLQETQYF
TGTGCCAGCACGCGGGGGGGCCTACTCCAAGAGACCCAGTACTTC
>TRBV28|TRBJ2-6|-|-
CASLGGGGANVLTF
TGTGCCAGCCTGGGAGGCGGTGGGGCCAACGTCCTGACTTTC
>TRBV7-8|TRBJ1-6|-|TRBD1
CASSLVSGGRGSPLHF
TGTGCCAGCAGCTTAGTTTCAGGGGGCCGCGGTTCACCCCTCCACTTT
>TRBV25-1|TRBJ2-1|few|TRBD2
CASSERLAGVNEQFF
TGTGCCAGCAGTGAGCGACTAGCGGGAGTCAATGAGCAGTTCTTC
>TRBV28|TRBJ1-6|-|-
CASTMDSSYNSPLHF
TGTGCCAGCACGATGGACAGCTCCTATAATTCACCCCTCCACTTT
>TRBV3-1/TRBV3-2|TRBJ2-5|once|TRBD2
CASSPTGGRAQYF
TGTGCCAGCAGCCCCACCGGGGGGAGGGCCCAGTACTTC
>TRBV6-5|TRBJ2-5|-|-
CASRTGALQETQYF
TGTGCCAGCAGGACGGGAGCCCTCCAAGAGACCCAGTACTTC
>TRBV25-1|TRBJ2-7|-|TRBD1
CASSARDRGWSYEQYF
TGTGCCAGCAGTGCAAGAGACAGGGGATGGTCCTACGAGCAGTACTTC
>TRBV7-9|TRBJ2-1|-|TRBD2
CASSPLIPTSGNYNEQFF
TGTGCCAGCAGCCCCCTCATCCCCACTAGCGGAAACTACAATGAGCAGTTCTTC
>TRBV5-1|TRBJ2-2|once|-
CASSSGTGELFF
TGCGCCAGCAGCTCAGGGACCGGGGAGCTGTTTTTT
>TRBV11-1|TRBJ2-3|-|TRBD2
CASSFNSGGADTQYF
TGTGCCAGCAGCTTTAATAGCGGGGGGGCGGATACGCAGTATTTT
>TRBV18|TRBJ2-7|-|TRBD1
CASSGTGSSYEQYF
TGTGCCAGCTCCGGGACAGGGAGCTCCTACGAGCAGTACTTC
>TRBV24-1|TRBJ2-2|-|TRBD2
CATSASGPWTGELFF
TGTGCCACCAGTGCTAGCGGCCCTTGGACCGGGGAGCTGTTTTTT
>TRBV28|TRBJ1-4|few|-
CASSLGGGTNEKLFF
TGTGCCAGCAGCCTTGGGGGGGGAACTAATGAAAAACTGTTTTTT
>TRBV15|TRBJ2-1|few|TRBD2
CATSRVGLALNEQFF
TGTGCCACCAGCAGAGTTGGACTAGCGCTCAATGAGCAGTTCTTC
>TRBV9|TRBJ2-2|-|-
CASSVMGIGTGELFF
TGTGCCAGCAGCGTAATGGGCATTGGCACCGGGGAGCTGTTTTTT
>TRBV3-1/TRBV3-2|TRBJ2-3|once|-
CASSQSAISTDTQYF
TGTGCCAGCAGCCAATCAGCGATTAGCACAGATACGCAGTATTTT
>TRBV7-2|TRBJ1-3|-|-
CASSLAPQGMSGNTIYF
TGTGCCAGCAGCTTAGCCCCACAGGGAATGTCTGGAAACACCATATATTTT
>TRBV11-3|TRBJ2-1|once|TRBD2
CASSRSGRTGEQFF
TGTGCCAGCAGCCGTAGCGGGAGAACAGGTGAGCAGTTCTTC
>TRBV18|TRBJ2-4|-|-
CASSPSRGNIQYF
TGTGCCAGCTCACCGTCCCGGGGGAACATTCAGTACTTC
>TRBV21-1|TRBJ2-5|-|-
CASSRCWTGWETQYF
TGTGCCAGCAGCAGGTGCTGGACAGGGTGGGAGACCCAGTACTTC